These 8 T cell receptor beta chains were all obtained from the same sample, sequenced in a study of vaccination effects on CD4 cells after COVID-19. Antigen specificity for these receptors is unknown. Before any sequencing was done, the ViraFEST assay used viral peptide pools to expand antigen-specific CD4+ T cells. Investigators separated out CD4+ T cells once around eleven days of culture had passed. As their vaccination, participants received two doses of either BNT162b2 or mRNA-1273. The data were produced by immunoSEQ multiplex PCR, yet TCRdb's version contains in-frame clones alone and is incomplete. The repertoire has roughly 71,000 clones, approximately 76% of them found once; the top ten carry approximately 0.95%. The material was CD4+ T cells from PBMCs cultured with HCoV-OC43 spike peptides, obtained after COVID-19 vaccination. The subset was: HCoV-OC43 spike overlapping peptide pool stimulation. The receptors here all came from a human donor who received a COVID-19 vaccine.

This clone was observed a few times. The CDR3 DNA reads TGTGCCAGCAGCCAAGAAGGGGCCCAGAAGAATTCACCCCTCCACTTT. It is translated as CASSQEGAQKNSPLHF. This chain joins TRBV3-1 (or the pseudogene TRBV3-2) and TRBJ1-6; D might be TRBD1 (5 bases). The CDR3 length is 16 residues. Trimming stripped 0 bases from V and 7 bases from J, with 13 bases between. The germline gives CDR1 LGHDT, CDR2 YNNKEL (reference sequence).

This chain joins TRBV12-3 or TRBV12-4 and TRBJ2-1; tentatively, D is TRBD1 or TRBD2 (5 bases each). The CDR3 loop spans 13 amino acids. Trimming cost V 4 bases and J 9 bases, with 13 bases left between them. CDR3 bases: TGTGCCAGCAGTTGGCGGGTTCAGGGTGAGCAGTTCTTC. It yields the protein CASSWRVQGEQFF.

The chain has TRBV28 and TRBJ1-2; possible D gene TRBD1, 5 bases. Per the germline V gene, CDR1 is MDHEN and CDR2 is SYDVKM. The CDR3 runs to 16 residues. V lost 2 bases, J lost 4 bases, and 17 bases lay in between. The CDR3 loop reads CASSLAWGLGSYGYTF. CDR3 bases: TGTGCCAGCAGTTTAGCCTGGGGCCTGGGCTCCTATGGCTACACCTTC.

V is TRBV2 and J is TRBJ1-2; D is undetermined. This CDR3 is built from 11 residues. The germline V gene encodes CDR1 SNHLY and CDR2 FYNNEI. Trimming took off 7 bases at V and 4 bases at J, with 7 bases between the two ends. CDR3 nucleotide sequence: TGTGCCAGCACCCCAAGCTATGGCTACACCTTC. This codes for CASTPSYGYTF. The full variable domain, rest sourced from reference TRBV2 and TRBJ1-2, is EPEVTQTPSHQVTQMGQEVILRCVPISNHLYFYWYRQILGQKVEFLVSFYNNEISEKSEIFDDQFSVERPDGSNFTLKIRSTKLEDSAMYFCASTPSYGYTFGSGTRLTVV.

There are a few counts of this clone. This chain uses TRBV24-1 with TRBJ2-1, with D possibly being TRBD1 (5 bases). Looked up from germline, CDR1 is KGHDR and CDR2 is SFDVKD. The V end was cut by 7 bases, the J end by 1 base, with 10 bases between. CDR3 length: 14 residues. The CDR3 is CATRGPTSYNEQFF. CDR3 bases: TGTGCCACCAGGGGGCCCACTTCCTACAATGAGCAGTTCTTC.

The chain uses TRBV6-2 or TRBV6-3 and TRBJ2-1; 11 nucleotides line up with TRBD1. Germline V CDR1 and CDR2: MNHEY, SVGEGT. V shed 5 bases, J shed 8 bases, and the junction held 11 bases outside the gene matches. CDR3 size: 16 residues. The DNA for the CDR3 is TGTGCCAGCAGTCGCGGACAGGGGGCGCTGGGGGATGAGCAGTTCTTC. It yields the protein CASSRGQGALGDEQFF.

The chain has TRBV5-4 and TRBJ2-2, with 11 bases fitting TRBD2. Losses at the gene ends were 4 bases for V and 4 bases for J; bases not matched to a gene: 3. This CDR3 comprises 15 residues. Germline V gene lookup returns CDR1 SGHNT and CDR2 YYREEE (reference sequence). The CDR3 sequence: CASSNLAGGTGELFF. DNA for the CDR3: TGTGCCAGCAGCAATCTAGCGGGGGGCACCGGGGAGCTGTTTTTT.

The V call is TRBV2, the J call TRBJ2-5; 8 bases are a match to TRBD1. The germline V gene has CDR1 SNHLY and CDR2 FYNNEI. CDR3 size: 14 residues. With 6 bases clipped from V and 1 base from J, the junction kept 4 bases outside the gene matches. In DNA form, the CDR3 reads TGTGCCAGCAGCGGACAGGGCTTCCAAGAGACCCAGTACTTC. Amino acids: CASSGQGFQETQYF.